This is a list of T cell receptor beta chains from one sample in a study of T-cell reconstitution after alpha-beta-depleted transplantation in children. MiXCR, applied by TCRdb to the PCR reads, yields one record per CDR3 protein. Of a few hundred thousand distinct CDR3 sequences listed, over 40% were seen once; the top ten hold roughly 27%. The input for sequencing was PBMCs, taken before TCRalphabeta/CD19-depleted stem cell transplant. These receptors originate from a girl aged 2 to 9 with aplastic anemia, due to receive a stem cell transplant. CDR3s include the opening cysteine and the closing phenylalanine or tryptophan. Each record gives: D gene, J gene, V gene, clone size, CDR3 protein, CDR3 DNA. The D gene is left open where the match is weak. Clone size, where shown, is once, few, many, or a class for clones that have expanded.

NA TRBJ2-7 TRBV5-5 NA CASSLAATPPYEQYF TGTGCCAGCAGCTTGGCCGCGACCCCACCGTACGAGCAGTACTTC
NA TRBJ2-7 TRBV9 many CASGPGGGMKYF TGTGCCAGCGGTCCCGGAGGGGGGATGAAGTACTTC
TRBD1 TRBJ1-5 TRBV27 many CASSSGTVNQPQHF TGTGCCAGCAGTTCAGGGACAGTCAATCAGCCCCAGCATTTT
NA TRBJ2-1 TRBV12-3/TRBV12-4 NA CASTLVYNEQFF TGTGCCAGCACCCTTGTATACAATGAGCAGTTCTTC
NA TRBJ2-5 TRBV12-3/TRBV12-4 NA CASSLGLRGGAQYF TGTGCCAGCAGTTTAGGGCTAAGGGGTGGGGCCCAGTACTTC
TRBD2 TRBJ2-3 TRBV20-1 few CSASGSGTSGLRTDTQYF TGCAGTGCTAGCGGGTCCGGGACTAGCGGCCTTCGCACAGATACGCAGTATTTT
TRBD2 TRBJ2-1 TRBV5-6 many CASSLALGLAGVGEQFF TGTGCCAGCAGCTTGGCCCTTGGACTAGCGGGAGTTGGTGAGCAGTTCTTC
NA TRBJ1-1 TRBV6-1 NA CASSEANRRTEAFF TGTGCCAGCAGTGAAGCGAACAGGCGGACTGAAGCTTTCTTT
TRBD2 TRBJ2-7 TRBV20-1 many CSARIPGGPFSYEQYF TGCAGTGCTAGAATTCCGGGGGGTCCCTTCTCCTACGAGCAGTACTTC
NA TRBJ2-5 TRBV6-4 few CASSEAAGKGETQYF TGTGCCAGCAGTGAAGCAGCCGGGAAGGGCGAGACCCAGTACTTC
NA TRBJ2-3 TRBV4-2 NA CASSRGRNSLPTTDTQYF TGTGCCAGCAGCCGCGGCAGAAATAGCCTACCCACCACAGATACGCAGTATTTT
NA TRBJ2-1 TRBV25-1 NA CASSESPEQFF TGTGCCAGCAGTGAATCTCCTGAGCAGTTCTTC
TRBD1 TRBJ2-1 TRBV29-1 few CSVDTGQGHEQFF TGCAGCGTTGATACTGGACAGGGTCATGAGCAGTTCTTC
TRBD1 TRBJ2-1 TRBV29-1 many CSVDRTGSEQFF TGCAGCGTTGATCGGACAGGGAGTGAGCAGTTCTTC
NA TRBJ2-4 TRBV6-1 NA CAGSQGRGSFIAKNIQYF TGTGCCGGCAGCCAGGGCAGGGGTTCCTTTATAGCCAAAAACATTCAGTACTTC
TRBD1 TRBJ2-3 TRBV12-3/TRBV12-4 many CASSKGAGTQYF TGTGCCAGCAGTAAGGGGGCAGGTACGCAGTATTTT
TRBD2 TRBJ2-1 TRBV5-6 few CASSLGLAGVYNEQFF TGTGCCAGCAGCCTGGGACTAGCGGGAGTGTACAATGAGCAGTTCTTC
NA TRBJ2-3 TRBV7-3 many CASSWQGTDTQYF TGTGCCAGCAGCTGGCAGGGCACAGATACGCAGTATTTT
NA TRBJ2-7 TRBV5-5 NA CASSSSTSYEQYF TGTGCCAGCAGCTCTTCGACAAGCTACGAGCAGTACTTC
TRBD2 TRBJ2-3 TRBV27 NA CASSRILAVTDTQYF TGTGCCAGCAGCCGCATTCTAGCGGTCACAGATACGCAGTATTTT
TRBD2 TRBJ2-1 TRBV10-3 many CAIRLGGGGLGNEQFF TGTGCCATCAGACTCGGAGGGGGGGGACTAGGGAATGAGCAGTTCTTC
NA TRBJ1-1 TRBV5-1 few CASSSWGGVRSGTEAFF TGCGCCAGCAGCTCGTGGGGGGGGGTTCGCTCTGGCACTGAAGCTTTCTTT
NA TRBJ2-5 TRBV7-9 few CASSFLQPQETQYF TGTGCCAGCAGCTTCCTACAACCACAAGAGACCCAGTACTTC
NA TRBJ2-7 TRBV20-1 NA CSARDGGTSSYEQYF TGCAGTGCTAGAGATGGGGGTACGAGCTCCTACGAGCAGTACTTC
NA TRBJ2-4 TRBV18 many CASSPPGRGKNIQYF TGTGCCAGCTCACCACCGGGTCGCGGCAAAAACATTCAGTACTTC
NA TRBJ1-4 TRBV5-4 many CASSLDGAATHEKLFF TGTGCCAGCAGCTTGGACGGGGCAGCAACACATGAAAAACTGTTTTTT
TRBD1 TRBJ1-4 TRBV4-1 NA CASSQDPGGTNEKLFF TGCGCCAGCAGCCAAGACCCAGGGGGGACTAATGAAAAACTGTTTTTT
NA TRBJ1-1 TRBV5-1 many CASSQTLTANTEAFF TGCGCCAGCAGCCAAACTTTGACAGCGAACACTGAAGCTTTCTTT
NA TRBJ1-5 TRBV4-2 few CASSQDIRQPQHF TGTGCCAGCAGCCAAGATATACGGCAGCCCCAGCATTTT
NA TRBJ2-3 TRBV20-1 many CSARGGSPDTQYF TGCAGTGCTAGAGGGGGGAGCCCAGATACGCAGTATTTT
NA TRBJ2-4 TRBV28 few CASSLYPGSGKNIQYF TGTGCCAGCAGTTTATACCCGGGATCGGGCAAAAACATTCAGTACTTC
TRBD2 TRBJ2-3 TRBV12-3/TRBV12-4 NA CASSLVVAGVTDTQYF TGTGCCAGCAGTTTAGTAGTGGCGGGAGTGACAGATACGCAGTATTTT
NA TRBJ1-5 TRBV7-9 NA CASGRDNQPQHF TGTGCCAGCGGGAGGGATAATCAGCCCCAGCATTTT
TRBD1 TRBJ2-7 TRBV20-1 NA CSARQGSHEQYF TGCAGTGCGCGACAGGGGTCCCACGAGCAGTACTTC
TRBD2 TRBJ2-5 TRBV14 few CASSQDAAGEETQYF TGTGCCAGCAGCCAAGACGCAGCGGGAGAGGAGACCCAGTACTTC
NA TRBJ2-7 TRBV7-9 many CASSFSELARGEQYF TGTGCCAGCAGCTTTTCTGAGCTAGCGCGAGGCGAGCAGTACTTC
TRBD2 TRBJ2-1 TRBV28 NA CASRGETSSYNEQFF TGTGCCAGCAGGGGAGAGACTAGCAGCTACAATGAGCAGTTCTTC
NA TRBJ2-1 TRBV6-1 many CASINGPSNHEQFF TGTGCCAGCATAAACGGGCCTAGTAACCATGAGCAGTTCTTC
NA TRBJ2-3 TRBV9 many CASSAAIKDTQYF TGTGCCAGCAGCGCAGCGATCAAGGATACGCAGTATTTT
NA TRBJ2-7 TRBV20-1 NA CSAREYGTTYEQYF TGCAGTGCTAGAGAATACGGGACAACCTACGAGCAGTACTTC
TRBD1 TRBJ1-1 TRBV12-3/TRBV12-4 NA CASSPSGTGGKKTEAFF TGTGCCAGCAGTCCGTCCGGGACAGGGGGCAAGAAGACTGAAGCTTTCTTT
NA TRBJ2-7 TRBV7-3 NA CASSLDKSTKQYF TGTGCCAGCAGCTTGGACAAATCTACGAAGCAGTACTTC
NA TRBJ2-7 TRBV27 many CASSSQGYEQYF TGTGCCAGCAGTTCACAGGGTTACGAGCAGTACTTC
NA TRBJ2-2 TRBV2 many CASSLKLYTGELFF TGTGCCAGCAGCCTTAAACTTTACACCGGGGAGCTGTTTTTT